The T cell receptor (beta chain) described here comes from a study of PD-1 blockade in classical Hodgkin lymphoma (dated by TCRdb to about 2020). About the study as a whole: Nivolumab dosing was 3 mg/kg intravenously every 2 weeks, continuing until either disease progression or unacceptable toxicity. A peripheral blood immune signature of response to PD-1 blockade in classical Hodgkin lymphoma was defined using TCR beta sequencing and CyTOF.

Study-level results and caveats: Trial patients achieving complete response had baseline diversity similar to newly diagnosed patients, whereas partial responders and progressors had significantly lower diversity. By C4D1, a significant rise was seen in CD4+ TCR diversity but not in CD8+ TCR diversity (p=0.0027 vs p=0.16), and the rise was most apparent among complete responders (p=0.02). Newly diagnosed patients were reported to have lower baseline TCR diversity than healthy donors, and relapsed/refractory patients were reported to have lower baseline TCR diversity still. The study was restricted to a single clinical trial cohort, and the causes of repertoire differences, possibly disease activity or prior therapy, were left undefined. Lower diversity was observed in patients in whom nivolumab was started less than 1 year after ASCT, and these patients were excluded from later analyses so that confounding by immune reconstitution would be avoided.

The Qiagen DNeasy kit was used to extract genomic DNA from unsorted PBMCs and from the negatively selected CD4+ and CD8+ fractions. Amplification of TCR beta CDR3 regions was done by immunoSEQ multiplex PCR with primers that anneal to V and J segments. A synthetic immune receptor repertoire was used to minimize amplification bias, and any residual bias was removed computationally once sequencing was done. As for the authors' bioinformatics: Repertoire diversity was quantified as the Shannon entropy index using custom Python scripts. Unsorted, CD4+ and CD8+ repertoires were examined separately, except in combined analyses, for which CD4+ and CD8+ sequences were merged in silico. Clonal expansion was defined as at least a 2-fold frequency increase after treatment relative to C1D1, with a pseudocount of 0.5 for undetected baseline clones. Singleton clones were defined as clones with 0 or 1 copy at C1D1, and non-singleton clones were defined as clones with 2 or more copies. Clones expanded in unsorted samples were labelled as CD4+, CD8+ or unknown by matching protein sequences in sorted samples from the same patient. Wilcoxon tests on paired samples were used to test diversity changes from C1D1 to C4D1. This immuneACCESS table, as held by TCRdb, lists in-frame sequences with V and J called but not all clones. Of the missing ones, under half trace to an unresolved V gene in checked studies; the others have no known cause. For V, J and clone size, that table is used; D and trimming come from the DNA. The sample has roughly 86,000 clones on record, under 85% of them singletons. The top ten clones comprise 15% to 20% of the sample.

This clone was seen just once. The antigen it recognizes is unknown. It has no much larger one-base neighbor in the sample; base qualities were not kept. V is cut by 4 bases and J by 5 bases, and the space between the germline ends is 14 bases. The CDR3, from cysteine to phenylalanine, totals 15 residues. The CDR3 DNA has 45 bases and is translated from base 1. The germline V gene yields KGHSH for CDR1 and LQKENI for CDR2. The time point label corresponds to: cycle 4 day 1 (C4D1), after about 6 weeks of nivolumab. Every trial patient had relapsed following autologous stem cell transplantation, and prior brentuximab vedotin exposure was what differed among cohorts A, B and C. The trial cohort comprised approximately 55 patients with relapsed/refractory classical Hodgkin lymphoma whose best overall responses were complete response, partial response or progressive disease. Single-agent nivolumab was administered to trial patients in the multi-cohort phase II CheckMate 205 trial. An independent review committee assessed best overall response using the 2007 International Working Group response criteria. Trial PBMCs were collected just before the start of nivolumab (C1D1) and during therapy at cycle 2 day 1 and cycle 4 day 1. After peripheral blood was drawn into 8 mL Vacutainer Cell Preparation Tubes, PBMCs were isolated by centrifugation and then cryopreserved.

This receptor was taken from a human donor with classical Hodgkin lymphoma. The sequencing used peripheral blood mononuclear cells (PBMCs), collected before the fourth cycle of nivolumab. This sequence uses TRBV18 and TRBJ1-4, with no confident D gene call. The DNA sequence is as follows: TGTGCCAGCTCACGGGATAATGGACGGAATGAAAAACTGTTTTTT. This gives the protein CASSRDNGRNEKLFF.